The clone carrying this TCR beta chain was counted only a few times. Antigen specificity is unknown. V trimming: 3 bases; J trimming: 4 bases; junction bases outside the gene matches: 7. Germline CDR1 DFQATT, CDR2 SNEGSKA (reference sequence). The CDR3 covers 14 residues. TCRdb independently ran MiXCR on the reads; one entry per CDR3 protein. The sample carries 110,000 to 150,000 distinct CDR3 sequences, under 8% recorded once. This entry comes from a study of T cell repertoires in cytomegalovirus infection. On the study more broadly: Both CMV infection and a matching HLA type were indicated by public TCR beta signatures. Findings and caveats of the study: The ex vivo response was dominated by HLA-C-restricted CMV-specific TCR beta clonotypes.

The sequence came from a human donor in good health (CMV status not recorded). Some clones in this sample may be carry-over from other donors' samples. This chain joins TRBV20-1 and TRBJ2-5; 8 bases are shared with TRBD1. The sequencing sample was made of PBMCs. CDR3 coding DNA: TGCAGTGCTAGGAGACAGGGGTTGACAGAGACCCAGTACTTC. It translates to CSARRQGLTETQYF.